The present TCR beta chain was sequenced within a study of graft-versus-host responses after intestinal transplantation. Regarding the study as a whole: Allograft clonal ratios (graft-versus-host to host-versus-graft) were high in patients who had graft-donor T cell macrochimerism.

Here immunoSEQ multiplex PCR was the method, and the copy in TCRdb shows in-frame clones only, minus some. The top ten clones hold about 0.9% of a sample with around 100,000 clones, about 90% of them seen once. V shed 5 bases, J shed 5 bases, and the junction held 18 bases outside the gene matches. Germline-derived CDR1 and CDR2 are MDHEN and SYDVKM. This CDR3 has 20 residues. Notes on this clone: Its specificity is unknown.

Sequences were derived from unstimulated CD4+ T cells sorted from spleen or lymph node cells, sampled before intestinal transplant. The chain joins TRBV28 to TRBJ2-7, with 16 nucleotides matching TRBD2. This receptor was taken from a human donor who received an intestinal transplant. The chain's CDR3 is CASSPLPGLAGGLSLNEQYF. CDR3 coding DNA: TGTGCCAGCAGTCCCCTCCCGGGACTAGCGGGAGGGCTTTCTCTCAACGAGCAGTACTTC.